This TCR beta chain was documented in a study of T cells after yellow fever vaccination. Whole-study context: Those fractions that held only low numbers of cells were prepared using the SMART-Seq v4 Ultra Low Input RNA kit.

Study results and caveats: Few clonotypes appeared in both CD4 and CD8 compartments. FACS-sorted repertoires might harbor abundant contaminating clonotypes from the bulk population.

The V end was cut by 3 bases, the J end by 4 bases, with 15 bases between. The CDR3 totals 15 residues. For TCR, cDNA came from 5'RACE template switching, which added a universal primer site and UMIs. TCRdb analysed the 5' RACE reads with MiXCR anew, one entry per CDR3 protein. The data show just over 250,000 distinct CDR3 sequences, roughly 5.6% seen once. Comment on this clonotype: Antigen: not known.

This specimen was CD4+ T cells sorted from PBMCs, taken on the day of the yellow fever booster vaccination. This TCR was sampled from a man aged 18 to 29 who received the YFV17D yellow fever vaccine. This sequence joins TRBV12-3 or TRBV12-4 and TRBJ2-5; possible D gene TRBD1, 6 bases. CDR3 amino acids: CASSFYRVEGETQYF. Written as DNA, the CDR3 is TGTGCCAGCAGTTTTTACAGGGTAGAAGGAGAGACCCAGTACTTC.